Listed here are 16 T cell receptor beta chains from one sample, sequenced in a study of cytomegalovirus exposure and HLA in healthy donors. The PCR was carried out with 60 Vbeta primers and 13 Jbeta primers. The protocol was immunoSEQ multiplex PCR, while the TCRdb copy is restricted to in-frame clones and leaves out a portion. The data hold about 200,000 clones, with around 79% observed a single time. The sample comprised PBMCs. The receptors were gathered from a girl aged 2-10 years in good health and CMV-seronegative.

The rearrangement joins TRBV4-1 to TRBJ2-5; TRBD2 aligns across 9 bases. The V gene end was trimmed by 1 base and the J gene end by 5 bases; junction bases not matched to a gene: 2. This CDR3 is built from 14 residues. Germline assignment: CDR1 MGHRA and CDR2 YSYEKL. This CDR3 reads CASSQGGGAETQYF. CDR3 bases: TGCGCCAGCAGCCAAGGCGGGGGGGCTGAGACCCAGTACTTC.

The chain uses TRBV9 and TRBJ1-1; D may be TRBD1 (5 bases). V was trimmed by 4 bases and J by 4 bases, leaving 17 bases between them. This CDR3 has 15 residues. The germline CDR1 and CDR2 sequences are SGDLS and YYNGEE. CDR3 sequence: CASSTTSGGVTEAFF. Written as DNA, the CDR3 is TGTGCCAGCAGCACTACCTCGGGGGGAGTCACTGAAGCTTTCTTT. The entire variable domain, with the rest obtained from reference TRBV9 and TRBJ1-1, is as follows: DSGVTQTPKHLITATGQRVTLRCSPRSGDLSVYWYQQSLDQGLQFLIQYYNGEERAKGNILERFSAQQFPDLHSELNLSSLELGDSALYFCASSTTSGGVTEAFFGQGTRLTVV.

The chain uses TRBV2 and TRBJ1-5; 7 positions agree with TRBD1. The CDR3 runs to 12 residues. Germline V gives CDR1 SNHLY, CDR2 FYNNEI. V shed 1 base and J 9 bases; nucleotides not matched to a gene: 0. In DNA form, the CDR3 reads TGTGCCAGCAGTGAAGACAGGGGGCCCCAGCATTTT. Encoded protein: CASSEDRGPQHF.

This sequence joins TRBV5-6 and TRBJ2-2; TRBD1 is a possible D gene (5 bases). Germline V gene lookup returns CDR1 SGHDT and CDR2 YYEEEE. V lost 4 bases, J lost 0 bases, and 10 bases lay in between. The CDR3 sequence is 15 residues long. The CDR3 reads CASSLTVANTGELFF. The CDR3 bases are TGTGCCAGCAGCCTGACAGTCGCGAACACCGGGGAGCTGTTTTTT.

The V gene is TRBV12-5, the J gene TRBJ2-1; TRBD2 is a possible D gene (5 bases). Trimming removed 1 base at V and 8 bases at J, with 15 bases between. This CDR3 contains 15 residues. Germline V CDR1 and CDR2: LGHNT, FRNRAP. The CDR3 DNA sequence: TGTGCTAGTGGTTTGGAAGGACTGGAACGGGATGAGCAGTTCTTC. Protein product: CASGLEGLERDEQFF.

The V and J genes are TRBV30 and TRBJ2-7; no clear D. Trimming removed 0 bases at V and 9 bases at J, with 12 bases between. This CDR3 has 12 amino acids. Germline values: CDR1 GTSNPN, CDR2 SVGIG (reference sequence). The CDR3 loop reads CAWSVTLQRQYF. In DNA form, the CDR3 reads TGTGCCTGGAGTGTAACCCTCCAGCGGCAGTACTTC. Full variable domain (remainder filled in from reference TRBV30 and TRBJ2-7): SQTIHQWPATLVQPVGSPLSLECTVEGTSNPNLYWYRQAAGRGLQLLFYSVGIGQISSEVPQNLSASRPQDRQFILSSKKLLLSDSGFYLCAWSVTLQRQYFGPGTRLTVT.

The V call is TRBV25-1, the J call TRBJ2-6; D is ambiguous. CDR1 is MGHDK and CDR2 is SYGVNS in the germline V gene. The length of the CDR3 is 15 residues. V was trimmed by 3 bases and J by 4 bases, leaving 10 bases between them. CDR3 loop: CASSDRYQGANVLTF. The CDR3 DNA is TGTGCCAGCAGTGACAGGTACCAGGGGGCCAACGTCCTGACTTTC.

This clone was seen a few times. The chain carries TRBV7-2 and TRBJ2-3; D is possibly TRBD2 (5 bases). V gave up 1 base and J gave up 6 bases, with 8 bases separating them. Germline CDR1 reads SGHTA; CDR2 reads FQGNSA. The CDR3 spans 13 residues. The CDR3 DNA sequence: TGTGCCAGCAGCTTAGTCGAGGGCGATACGCAGTATTTT. It specifies CASSLVEGDTQYF.

The CDR3 sequence is CASSDSRTGVNQPQHF. The CDR3 DNA sequence: TGTGCCAGCAGTGACTCCCGAACAGGCGTCAATCAGCCCCAGCATTTT. V and J are TRBV6-4 and TRBJ1-5; a weak D match, TRBD1 (5 bases). CDR3 size: 16 residues. Trimming took 0 bases from V and 3 from J, leaving 12 bases between them. Germline CDR1 and CDR2: MRHNA and SNTAGT.

V and J are TRBV7-9 and TRBJ2-3, with 8 bases identical to TRBD2. This CDR3 has 13 residues. V was clipped by 3 bases and J by 6 bases; unmatched bases: 2. The germline CDR1 and CDR2 sequences are SEHNR and FQNEAQ (reference sequence). CDR3 amino acids: CASSLTSVDTQYF. DNA for the CDR3: TGTGCCAGCAGCTTGACTAGCGTTGATACGCAGTATTTT.

The rearrangement uses TRBV11-2 and TRBJ2-1, with no clear D. Germline CDR1 is SGHAT and CDR2 is FQNNGV. Trimming removed 1 base from V and 1 base from J, with 11 bases in between. CDR3 length equals 16 residues. The CDR3 loop reads CASSLGADPSYNEQFF. The CDR3 nucleotides read TGTGCCAGCAGCTTAGGAGCTGATCCTTCCTACAATGAGCAGTTCTTC.

This clone was detected a few times. This chain joins TRBV7-9 and TRBJ1-3; tentatively, D is TRBD1 (6 bases). The CDR3 consists of 17 residues. CDR1 is SEHNR, CDR2 FQNEAQ, per germline (reference sequence). V lost 6 bases and J lost 1, with 19 bases in between. DNA for the CDR3: TGTGCCAGCAGTCCCCCAATTGGACAGAGATCTGGAAACACCATATATTTT. Protein: CASSPPIGQRSGNTIYF.

This clone appeared once. The chain uses TRBV6-1 and TRBJ1-2, with 12 bases that match TRBD1. The CDR3 loop spans 15 amino acids. V gave up 2 bases and J gave up 7 bases; unmatched junction bases: 5. The germline V gene encodes CDR1 MNHNS and CDR2 SASEGT. CDR3: CASSEWDRGQVGYTF. The CDR3 DNA reads TGTGCCAGCAGTGAATGGGACAGGGGGCAGGTTGGCTACACCTTC.

This clone was seen a handful of times. The chain couples TRBV7-9 to TRBJ2-3, with D maybe TRBD1 (6 bases). CDR1 and CDR2 (germline): SEHNR, FQNEAQ (reference sequence). Between the trimmed V and J ends, which lost 5 bases and 1 base, there was a span of 13 bases. CDR3 length: 15 residues. CDR3 residues: CASSPGTLRTDTQYF. The CDR3 coding sequence is TGTGCCAGCAGCCCCGGGACACTACGCACAGATACGCAGTATTTT.

The CDR3 nucleotides read TGCGCCAGCAGCCAAGTGGGACTAGCGGAGTACAATGAGCAGTTCTTC. Encoded protein: CASSQVGLAEYNEQFF. The genes are TRBV4-1 and TRBJ2-1; the match to TRBD2 covers 11 bases. V shed 1 base and J 4 bases; nucleotides not matched to a gene: 3. The CDR3 loop spans 16 amino acids. Germline V gene sequence: CDR1 MGHRA, CDR2 YSYEKL.

In its sample, this clone was seen a few times. The gene calls are TRBV19 and TRBJ1-1, with D possibly matching TRBD1 (6 bases). CDR1 and CDR2 from the germline V gene are LNHDA and SQIVND (reference sequence). The germline V and J ends were trimmed by 8 bases and 5 bases, with 12 bases remaining between them. The CDR3 is 12 amino acids. CDR3 in DNA: TGTGCCAGTTACGGGGGGCCGACTGAAGCTTTCTTT. This codes for CASYGGPTEAFF. Based on the CDR3 plus reference TRBV19 and TRBJ1-1, the full variable domain is DGGITQSPKYLFRKEGQNVTLSCEQNLNHDAMYWYRQDPGQGLRLIYYSQIVNDFQKGDIAEGYSVSREKKESFPLTVTSAQKNPTAFYLCASYGGPTEAFFGQGTRLTVV.